Presented here are 22 T cell receptor beta chains from one specimen sequenced in a study of cytomegalovirus exposure and HLA in healthy donors. The PCR ran on 60 Vbeta and 13 Jbeta primers. Assay used: immunoSEQ multiplex PCR; TCRdb lists only in-frame clones, some missing. Found here are around 140,000 clones, 78% of them singletons; the top ten hold around 2.9%. Sequences were obtained from PBMCs. These receptors were taken from a female donor in good health and CMV-seronegative.

This chain links TRBV28 with TRBJ2-4; 8 bases agree with TRBD2. The germline gives CDR1 MDHEN, CDR2 SYDVKM. V lost 6 bases to trimming and J lost 0 bases; unmatched junction nucleotides: 7. CDR3 length: 16 amino acids. The CDR3 reads CASSRGGLLAKNIQYF. Here the CDR3 DNA reads TGTGCCAGCAGCCGGGGGGGTCTCCTAGCCAAAAACATTCAGTACTTC. Using reference TRBV28 and TRBJ2-4 for the parts outside the CDR3, the full variable domain is DVKVTQSSRYLVKRTGEKVFLECVQDMDHENMFWYRQDPGLGLRLIYFSYDVKMKEKGDIPEGYSVSREKKERFSLILESASTNQTSMYLCASSRGGLLAKNIQYFGAGTRLSVL.

This clone was detected only a few times. This sequence joins TRBV7-9 and TRBJ1-2; no reliable D call. CDR3 size: 11 residues. The germline V gene has CDR1 SEHNR and CDR2 FQNEAQ (reference sequence). The ends were cut back, 3 bases at V and 4 bases at J, with 3 bases in the middle. CDR3 region: CASSFLYGYTF. The CDR3 DNA follows: TGTGCCAGCAGCTTCCTCTATGGCTACACCTTC. The full variable domain, rest sourced from reference TRBV7-9 and TRBJ1-2, is DTGVSQNPRHKITKRGQNVTFRCDPISEHNRLYWYRQTLGQGPEFLTYFQNEAQLEKSRLLSDRFSAERPKGSFSTLEIQRTEQGDSAMYLCASSFLYGYTFGSGTRLTVV.

The chain is built from TRBV5-1 and TRBJ2-1; D is uncertain. Per the germline V gene, CDR1 is SGHRS and CDR2 is YFSETQ. The CDR3 has 13 amino acids. The germline V and J ends were trimmed by 0 bases and 3 bases, with 4 bases remaining between them. The CDR3 nucleotides read TGCGCCAGCAGCTTGGGCAGCTACAATGAGCAGTTCTTC. The encoded protein is CASSLGSYNEQFF.

The gene calls are TRBV15 and TRBJ2-5; TRBD1 matches at 11 bases. The closer fit of TRBJ2-7 to the DNA end suggests the J call may be wrong. Germline V gene lookup returns CDR1 LNHNV and CDR2 YYDKDF (reference sequence). The CDR3 runs to 14 residues. CDR3 DNA: TGTGCCACCAGGTGGGACAGGGGGAACTACGAGCAGTACTTC. Its protein product is CATRWDRGNYEQYF.

This clone came up once. The chain has TRBV7-6 and TRBJ2-3; D gene unclear. This CDR3 is built from 13 residues. The V end lost 5 bases, the J end lost 2 bases, and 8 bases lay between the germline ends. CDR1 is SGHVS and CDR2 is FNYEAQ in the germline V gene. CDR3 protein: CASSQTPTDTQYF. The CDR3 DNA is TGTGCCAGCAGCCAGACTCCCACAGATACGCAGTATTTT.

The chain joins TRBV5-1 to TRBJ2-7; 14 nucleotides line up with TRBD2. The germline CDR1 and CDR2 sequences are SGHRS and YFSETQ. J was trimmed by 3 bases and V by 4 bases; bases with no gene match: 3. The CDR3 length is 15 residues. The CDR3 DNA follows: TGCGCCAGCAGCCAAGGACTAGCGGGGGGCTACGAGCAGTACTTC. This sequence encodes CASSQGLAGGYEQYF.

This sequence joins TRBV4-1 and TRBJ2-7; TRBD1 matches at 8 bases. V was pared by 2 bases and J by 0 bases, with 12 bases of the junction left unmatched. Germline lookup yields CDR1 MGHRA and CDR2 YSYEKL. The CDR3 covers 18 residues. CDR3 in amino acids: CASSQYYSGQASSYEQYF. CDR3 nucleotide sequence: TGCGCCAGCAGCCAATACTACTCGGGACAGGCAAGCTCCTACGAGCAGTACTTC.

The count of this clone is one. V is TRBV7-3 and J is TRBJ1-2, with a tentative D call TRBD1 (6 bases). Germline-derived CDR1 and CDR2 are SGHTA and FQGTGA. This CDR3 is built from 13 residues. V lost 3 bases, J lost 11 bases, and 16 bases lay in between. CDR3 sequence (DNA): TGTGCCAGCAGCTTTGACGGGGGGGCGAGGTACACCTTC. Translated: CASSFDGGARYTF.

The chain uses TRBV6-1 and TRBJ1-1, with 8 positions matching TRBD1. Germline-derived CDR1 and CDR2 are MNHNS and SASEGT. V dropped 7 bases and J dropped 4; count of bases not matched to a gene: 8. The CDR3 covers 14 residues. This CDR3 reads CASKQGEVVTEAFF. The DNA of the CDR3 is TGTGCCAGCAAACAGGGGGAAGTCGTCACTGAAGCTTTCTTT.

V gene TRBV28 combines with J gene TRBJ1-2; D is uncertain. The V gene lost 3 bases and the J gene lost 7 bases, with 9 bases spanning the gap. This CDR3 region has 12 residues. Germline V CDR1 and CDR2: MDHEN, SYDVKM. CDR3 in amino acids: CASSFEAVGYTF. In nucleotides, the CDR3 is TGTGCCAGCAGTTTCGAGGCGGTTGGCTACACCTTC.

The chain combines TRBV19 with TRBJ2-5; 12 nucleotides line up with TRBD2. The CDR3 extends over 17 amino acids. The germline V gene encodes CDR1 LNHDA and CDR2 SQIVND (reference sequence). J lost 2 bases, V lost 1 base, and 5 bases had no gene match. CDR3 nucleotides: TGTGCCAGTAGTATAGGAGTCCTAGCGGGGGGGCAAGAGACCCAGTACTTC. Its translation is CASSIGVLAGGQETQYF.

This sequence joins TRBV9 and TRBJ2-2, with 9 bases lining up with TRBD2. The germline V gene encodes CDR1 SGDLS and CDR2 YYNGEE. V trimming: 3 bases; J trimming: 1 base; junction bases outside the gene matches: 10. The CDR3 sequence is 18 residues long. CDR3 DNA: TGTGCCAGCAGCGAGAGCCCCGGACTAGCGAAGAACACCGGGGAGCTGTTTTTT. Amino acid sequence: CASSESPGLAKNTGELFF.

Only one count was recorded for this clone. The gene calls are TRBV28 and TRBJ1-2; a weak D match, TRBD1 (6 bases). V was cut by 3 bases and J by 4 bases, with 9 bases left in between. CDR3 size: 13 residues. In germline, CDR1 is MDHEN, CDR2 SYDVKM. The CDR3: CASSLAGAYGYTF. The CDR3, as DNA: TGTGCCAGCAGTTTGGCGGGGGCCTATGGCTACACCTTC.

Notes on this clone: Other DNA sequences within the sample encode an identical CDR3. The chain carries TRBV28 and TRBJ2-5; 8 nucleotides agree with TRBD1. The CDR3 length is 14 residues. Trimming at V came to 5 bases and at J to 1 base, leaving 3 bases not matched to a gene. CDR1 and CDR2 from the germline V gene are MDHEN and SYDVKM. DNA of the CDR3: TGTGCCAGCAGTCTTACAGGGGGCCAAGAGACCCAGTACTTC. Translated: CASSLTGGQETQYF.

The genes are TRBV7-6 and TRBJ2-3, with 11 nucleotides matching TRBD2. The V and J ends lost 3 bases and 5 bases, in that order; junction bases with no gene match: 13. Germline CDR1 SGHVS, CDR2 FNYEAQ. The CDR3 has 18 amino acids. The CDR3, as DNA: TGTGCCAGCAGCTTGCTAGCGGGGGGCCTAGGTTGGGGAGATACGCAGTATTTT. This translates into CASSLLAGGLGWGDTQYF. The full variable domain, completed using reference TRBV7-6 and TRBJ2-3, is GAGVSQSPRYKVTKRGQDVALRCDPISGHVSLYWYRQALGQGPEFLTYFNYEAQQDKSGLPNDRFSAERPEGSISTLTIQRTEQRDSAMYRCASSLLAGGLGWGDTQYFGPGTRLTVL.

The sample holds a few counts of this clone. The chain couples TRBV19 to TRBJ1-1, with TRBD1 matching 7 bases. Germline CDR1 is LNHDA and CDR2 is SQIVND (reference sequence). V was pared by 3 bases and J by 1 base, with 2 bases of the junction left unmatched. The CDR3 is made up of 14 amino acids. The CDR3, as DNA: TGTGCCAGTAGTATGGACAGGCAGAACACTGAAGCTTTCTTT. This codes for CASSMDRQNTEAFF.

The V and J genes are TRBV7-2 and TRBJ1-1; 8 positions agree with TRBD1. With V trimmed by 0 bases and J by 4 bases, 1 base remained unmatched. Germline CDR1 reads SGHTA; CDR2 reads FQGNSA. This CDR3 contains 14 residues. As DNA, the CDR3 is TGTGCCAGCAGCTTAGCGCAGGGGGCCACTGAAGCTTTCTTT. It is translated as CASSLAQGATEAFF.

The gene calls are TRBV7-9 and TRBJ2-2, with a tentative D call TRBD1 (5 bases). V was shortened by 6 bases and J by 5 bases, with 16 bases between the two germline ends. The CDR3 contains 15 residues. CDR1 is SEHNR and CDR2 is FQNEAQ in the germline V gene (reference sequence). The CDR3, as DNA: TGTGCCAGCAGGCCATCAGGGATGGGGACCGGGGAGCTGTTTTTT. This encodes CASRPSGMGTGELFF.

In this sample, this clone turned up a few times. The chain joins TRBV2 to TRBJ1-1; TRBD1 is a possible D gene (5 bases). Germline V gene sequence: CDR1 SNHLY, CDR2 FYNNEI. Trimming pared 2 bases from V and 10 bases from J, leaving 14 bases between. This CDR3 spans 13 amino acids. CDR3 in amino acids: CASSERGSGRAFF. The DNA of the CDR3 is TGTGCCAGCAGTGAACGGGGGTCGGGGCGAGCTTTCTTT. The full variable domain, with the rest looked up from reference TRBV2 and TRBJ1-1, is EPEVTQTPSHQVTQMGQEVILRCVPISNHLYFYWYRQILGQKVEFLVSFYNNEISEKSEIFDDQFSVERPDGSNFTLKIRSTKLEDSAMYFCASSERGSGRAFFGQGTRLTVV.

This sequence joins TRBV7-3 and TRBJ2-3; perhaps TRBD2 as D (6 bases). Trimming stripped 2 bases from V and 0 bases from J, with 15 bases between. Germline V CDR1 and CDR2: SGHTA, FQGTGA. The CDR3 covers 17 residues. The CDR3 DNA is TGTGCCAGCAGCTTACTGGGGGGACTTCCTAGCACAGATACGCAGTATTTT. Protein: CASSLLGGLPSTDTQYF.

CDR3 loop: CASRPPTGIGGYTF. CDR3 nucleotide sequence: TGTGCCAGCAGGCCACCGACAGGGATTGGCGGCTACACCTTC. The V and J genes are TRBV6-1 and TRBJ1-2; 7 bases fit TRBD1. The CDR3 contains 14 residues. V was clipped by 6 bases and J by 8 bases; unmatched bases: 12. Germline V gene data show CDR1 as MNHNS and CDR2 as SASEGT.

The chain couples TRBV7-8 to TRBJ1-1; D gene ambiguous. The V gene lost 6 bases and the J gene lost 0 bases, with 20 bases spanning the gap. The CDR3 has 17 residues. Germline V gene lookup returns CDR1 SGHVS and CDR2 FQNEAQ. The CDR3 loop reads CASSSRNAYHMNTEAFF. DNA for the CDR3: TGTGCCAGCAGTAGCCGGAACGCCTACCACATGAACACTGAAGCTTTCTTT.